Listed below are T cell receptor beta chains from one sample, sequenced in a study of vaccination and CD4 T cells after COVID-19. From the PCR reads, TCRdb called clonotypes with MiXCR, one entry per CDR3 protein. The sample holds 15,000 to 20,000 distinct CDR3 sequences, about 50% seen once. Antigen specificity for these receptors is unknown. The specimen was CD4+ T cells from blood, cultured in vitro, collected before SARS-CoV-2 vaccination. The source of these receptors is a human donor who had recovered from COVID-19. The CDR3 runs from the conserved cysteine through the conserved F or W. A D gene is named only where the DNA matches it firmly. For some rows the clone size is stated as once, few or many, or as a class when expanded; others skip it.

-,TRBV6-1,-,CASSDVQGRADTQYF
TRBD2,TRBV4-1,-,CASSQDGPLAGERGAHEQYF
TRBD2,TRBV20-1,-,CSATGTITQETQYF
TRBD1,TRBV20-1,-,CSARGQGGPTDTQYF
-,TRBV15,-,CATSRQQGDTQYF
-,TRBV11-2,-,CASSLHLSRTSGANVLTF
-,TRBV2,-,CASSEAGGRDTQYF
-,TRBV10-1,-,CATSPGLNTEAFF
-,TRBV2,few,CASSDRRRLYGYTF
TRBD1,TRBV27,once,CASSLDRTSYEQYF
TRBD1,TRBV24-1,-,CATSDPGQGGGANVLTF
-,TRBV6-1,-,CASSRDNTEAFF
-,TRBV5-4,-,CASSLGGPTYEQYF
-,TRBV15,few,CATSRAGRGGPLNEQFF
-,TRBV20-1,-,CRCSALRTDTQYF
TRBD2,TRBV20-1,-,CSASSTSGDYNEQFF
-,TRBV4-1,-,CASSIYPSSYEQYF
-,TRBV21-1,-,CASSKAPDRGRLNTEAFF
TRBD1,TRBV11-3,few,CASRIGTGVLVKPQHF
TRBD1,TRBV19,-,CASSIEDRGRYEQYF
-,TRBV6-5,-,CASSYGRDFPFSGNTIYF
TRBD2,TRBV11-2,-,CASSPRLARNHNEQFF
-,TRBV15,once,CATRLGSSSYNEQFF
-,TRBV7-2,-,CASSLRQGNPYEQYF
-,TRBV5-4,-,CASSRRQLNTEAFF
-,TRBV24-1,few,CATSDPGGSLDTQYF
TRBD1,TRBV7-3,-,CASSPDRGQGEQFF
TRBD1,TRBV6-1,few,CASTQTGTTYGYTF
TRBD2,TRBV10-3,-,CAISDGGGRTETGELFF
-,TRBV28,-,CASSLGQEGTEQFF
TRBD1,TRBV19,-,CASSYWTGVNEQFF
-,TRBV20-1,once,CSANDGGQGRNEQFF
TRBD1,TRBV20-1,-,CSAHDRGRGVRRIQETQYF
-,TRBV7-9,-,CASSPRDSPYNEQFF
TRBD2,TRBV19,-,CASSARGLAGVGEQYF
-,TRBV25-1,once,CASSESQASSYNEQFF
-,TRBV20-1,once,CRALLVSFTDTQYF
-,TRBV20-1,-,CSAREQANTEAFF
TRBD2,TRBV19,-,CASSIDIWTSGVRGAGANVLTF
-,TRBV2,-,CASRDNNYEQYF
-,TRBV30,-,CAWSEFRTGGYTF
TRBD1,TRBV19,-,CASSFRDRVQEQYF
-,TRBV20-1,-,CSARYPGEYEQYF
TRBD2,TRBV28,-,CASSLGTSEQFF
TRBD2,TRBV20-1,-,CSARDAGLAGGPSTDTQYF
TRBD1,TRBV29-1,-,CSVELQGWETQYF
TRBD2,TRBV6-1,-,CASSVSGTSGMRTQYF
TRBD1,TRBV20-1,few,CSARIQGASGELFF
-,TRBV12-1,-,CASSSLCHPQSSGRANEQFF
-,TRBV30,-,CARWKGNTEAFF
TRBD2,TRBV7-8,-,CASSTRLAGEQYF
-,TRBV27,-,CASSPSEVLGLGYGYTF
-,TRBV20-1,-,CSAKSRGSTENQPQHF
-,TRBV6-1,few,CASSVGAHTEAFF
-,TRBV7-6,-,CASSKTGTYNSPLHF
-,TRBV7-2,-,CASSFGGSQETQYF